The clone carrying this T cell receptor beta chain turned up a few times. The sample carries other DNA sequences with the same CDR3. This entry belongs to a study of shared clonotypes between healthy human individuals. Only in-frame clones appear in the TCRdb table, and some are missing; sequencing was by immunoSEQ multiplex PCR. The data hold 400,000 or so clones, with about 96% observed a single time. CDR1 MDHEN and CDR2 SYDVKM come from the germline V gene. This CDR3 region has 12 residues. The V gene end was trimmed by 6 bases and the J gene end by 4 bases; junction bases not matched to a gene: 0.

Sequencing input: memory CD8+ T cells sorted from blood. The subset was: CD45RO+ cells pooled with CCR7-negative TemRA cells. The sequence came from a man aged 25 to 45 in good health. The chain carries TRBV28 and TRBJ1-2, with TRBD1 matching over 9 bases. The CDR3 DNA sequence: TGTGCCAGCAGGACAGGGGGCTATGGCTACACCTTC. Its protein is CASRTGGYGYTF.